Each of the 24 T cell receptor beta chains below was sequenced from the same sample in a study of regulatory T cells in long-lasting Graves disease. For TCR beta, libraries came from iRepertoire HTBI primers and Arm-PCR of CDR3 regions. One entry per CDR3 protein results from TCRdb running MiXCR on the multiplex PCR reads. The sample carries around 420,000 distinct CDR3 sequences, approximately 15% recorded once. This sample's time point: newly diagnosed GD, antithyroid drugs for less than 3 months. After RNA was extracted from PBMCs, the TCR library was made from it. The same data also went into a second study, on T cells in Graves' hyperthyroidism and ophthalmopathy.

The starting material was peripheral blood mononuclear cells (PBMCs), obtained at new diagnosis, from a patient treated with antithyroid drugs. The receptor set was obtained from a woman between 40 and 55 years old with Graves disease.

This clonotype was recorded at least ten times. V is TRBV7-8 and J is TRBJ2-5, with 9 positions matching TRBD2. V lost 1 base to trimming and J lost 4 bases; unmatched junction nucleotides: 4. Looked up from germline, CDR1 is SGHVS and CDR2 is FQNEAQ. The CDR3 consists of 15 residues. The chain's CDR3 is CASSLDLTSGETQYF. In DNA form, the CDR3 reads TGTGCCAGCAGCTTAGATTTGACTAGCGGAGAGACCCAGTACTTC.

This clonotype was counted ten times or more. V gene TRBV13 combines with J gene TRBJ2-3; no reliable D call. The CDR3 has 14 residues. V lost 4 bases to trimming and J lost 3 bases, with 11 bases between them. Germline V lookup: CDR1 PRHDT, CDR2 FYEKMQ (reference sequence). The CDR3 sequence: CASSWGKGTDTQYF. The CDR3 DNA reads TGTGCCAGCAGCTGGGGAAAGGGAACAGATACGCAGTATTTT.

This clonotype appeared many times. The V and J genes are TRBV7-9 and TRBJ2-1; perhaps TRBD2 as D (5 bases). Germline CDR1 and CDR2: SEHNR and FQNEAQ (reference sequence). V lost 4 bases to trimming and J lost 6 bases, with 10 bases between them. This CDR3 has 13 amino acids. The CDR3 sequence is CASSSWTGNEQFF. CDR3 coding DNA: TGTGCCAGCAGCTCTTGGACTGGCAATGAGCAGTTCTTC.

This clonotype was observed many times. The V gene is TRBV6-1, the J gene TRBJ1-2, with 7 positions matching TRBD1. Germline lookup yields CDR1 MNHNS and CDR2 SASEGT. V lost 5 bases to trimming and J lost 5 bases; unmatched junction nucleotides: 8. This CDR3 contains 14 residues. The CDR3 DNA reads TGTGCCAGCAGTCCCCCGGGACAGCTATATGGCTACACCTTC. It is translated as CASSPPGQLYGYTF.

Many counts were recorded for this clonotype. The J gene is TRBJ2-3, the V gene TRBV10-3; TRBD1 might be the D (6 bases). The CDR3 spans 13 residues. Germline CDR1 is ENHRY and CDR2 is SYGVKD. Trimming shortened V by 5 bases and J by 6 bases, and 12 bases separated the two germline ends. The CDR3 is CAISKDSLDTQYF. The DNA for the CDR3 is TGTGCCATCAGTAAGGACAGCCTCGATACGCAGTATTTT.

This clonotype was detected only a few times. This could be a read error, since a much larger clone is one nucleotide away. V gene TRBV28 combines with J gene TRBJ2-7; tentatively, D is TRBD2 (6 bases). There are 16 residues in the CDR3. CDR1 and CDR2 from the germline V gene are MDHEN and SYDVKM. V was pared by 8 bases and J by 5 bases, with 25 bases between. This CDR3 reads CASGLPTTGVGHEQYF. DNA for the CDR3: TGTGCCAGCGGTCTCCCCACAACGGGAGTTGGCCACGAGCAGTACTTC.

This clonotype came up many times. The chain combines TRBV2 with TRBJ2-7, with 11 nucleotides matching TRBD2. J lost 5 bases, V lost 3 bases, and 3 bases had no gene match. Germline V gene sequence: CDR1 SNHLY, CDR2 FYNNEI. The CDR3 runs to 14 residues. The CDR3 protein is CASSDFSGRDEQYF. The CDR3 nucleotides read TGTGCCAGCAGTGACTTTAGCGGGAGGGACGAGCAGTACTTC.

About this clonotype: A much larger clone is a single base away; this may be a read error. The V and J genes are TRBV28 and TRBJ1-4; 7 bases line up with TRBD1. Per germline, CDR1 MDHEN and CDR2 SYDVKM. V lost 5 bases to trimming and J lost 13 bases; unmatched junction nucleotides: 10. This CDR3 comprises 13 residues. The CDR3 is CASSPSRQGRLFF. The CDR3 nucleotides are TGTGCCAGCAGTCCCAGTCGACAGGGCAGACTGTTTTTT.

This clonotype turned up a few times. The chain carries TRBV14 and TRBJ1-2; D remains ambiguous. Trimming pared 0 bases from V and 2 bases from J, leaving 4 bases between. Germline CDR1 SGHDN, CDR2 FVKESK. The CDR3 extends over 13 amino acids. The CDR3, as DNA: TGTGCCAGCAGCCAAGAGGTGAACTATGGCTACACCTTC. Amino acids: CASSQEVNYGYTF.

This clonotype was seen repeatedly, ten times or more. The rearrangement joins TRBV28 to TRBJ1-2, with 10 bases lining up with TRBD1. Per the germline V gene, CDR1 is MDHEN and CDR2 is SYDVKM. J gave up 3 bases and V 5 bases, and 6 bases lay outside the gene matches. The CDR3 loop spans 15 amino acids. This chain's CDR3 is CASSPPGQGHYGYTF. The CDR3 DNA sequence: TGTGCCAGCAGTCCGCCGGGACAGGGGCACTATGGCTACACCTTC.

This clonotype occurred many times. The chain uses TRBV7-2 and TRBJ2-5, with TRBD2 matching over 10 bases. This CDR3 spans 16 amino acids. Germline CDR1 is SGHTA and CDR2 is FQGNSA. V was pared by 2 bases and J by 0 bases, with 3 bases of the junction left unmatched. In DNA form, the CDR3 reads TGTGCCAGCAGCTTAACTAGCGGGGTGTACCAAGAGACCCAGTACTTC. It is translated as CASSLTSGVYQETQYF. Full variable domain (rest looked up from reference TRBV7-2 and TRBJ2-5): GAGVSQSPSNKVTEKGKDVELRCDPISGHTALYWYRQSLGQGLEFLIYFQGNSAPDKSGLPSDRFSAERTGGSVSTLTIQRTQQEDSAVYLCASSLTSGVYQETQYFGPGTRLLVL.

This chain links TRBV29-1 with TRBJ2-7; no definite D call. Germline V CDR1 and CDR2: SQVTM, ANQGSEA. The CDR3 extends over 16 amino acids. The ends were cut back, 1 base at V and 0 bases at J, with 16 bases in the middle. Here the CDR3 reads CSVEAGRIGFSYEQYF. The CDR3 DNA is TGCAGCGTTGAAGCCGGGCGTATTGGCTTCTCCTACGAGCAGTACTTC.

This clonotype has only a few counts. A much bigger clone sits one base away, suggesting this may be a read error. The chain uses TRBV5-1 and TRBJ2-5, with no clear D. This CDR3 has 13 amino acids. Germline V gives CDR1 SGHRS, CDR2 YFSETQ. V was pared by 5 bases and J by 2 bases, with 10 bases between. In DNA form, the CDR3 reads TGCGCCAGCAGGGAGATAGTACAAGAGACCCAGTACTTC. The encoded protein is CASREIVQETQYF.

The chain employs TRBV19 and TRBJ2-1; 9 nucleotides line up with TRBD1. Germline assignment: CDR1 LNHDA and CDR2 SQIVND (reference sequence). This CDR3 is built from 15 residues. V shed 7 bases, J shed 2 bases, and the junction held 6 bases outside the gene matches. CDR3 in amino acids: CASTPWDRAYNEQFF. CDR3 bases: TGTGCCAGTACACCGTGGGACAGGGCCTACAATGAGCAGTTCTTC.

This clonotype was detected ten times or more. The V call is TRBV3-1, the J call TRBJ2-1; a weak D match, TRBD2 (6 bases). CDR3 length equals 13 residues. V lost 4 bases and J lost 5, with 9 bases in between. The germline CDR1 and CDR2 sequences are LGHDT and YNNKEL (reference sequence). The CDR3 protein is CASSRGADNEQFF. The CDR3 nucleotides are TGTGCCAGCAGCCGCGGGGCAGACAATGAGCAGTTCTTC.

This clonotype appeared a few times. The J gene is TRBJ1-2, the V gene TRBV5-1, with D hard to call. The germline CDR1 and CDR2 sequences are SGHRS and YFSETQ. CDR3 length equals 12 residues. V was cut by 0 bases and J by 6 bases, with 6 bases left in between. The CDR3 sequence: CASSLDQNGYTF. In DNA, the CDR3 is TGCGCCAGCAGCTTGGATCAGAATGGCTACACCTTC.

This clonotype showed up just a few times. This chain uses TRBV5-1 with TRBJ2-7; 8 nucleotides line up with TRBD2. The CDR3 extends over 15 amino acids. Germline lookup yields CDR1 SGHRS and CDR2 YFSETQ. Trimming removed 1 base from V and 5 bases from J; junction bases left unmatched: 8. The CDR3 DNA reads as TGCGCCAGCAGCTTGCGGGGGGGTGCTCGGGACGAGCAGTACTTC. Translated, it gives CASSLRGGARDEQYF.

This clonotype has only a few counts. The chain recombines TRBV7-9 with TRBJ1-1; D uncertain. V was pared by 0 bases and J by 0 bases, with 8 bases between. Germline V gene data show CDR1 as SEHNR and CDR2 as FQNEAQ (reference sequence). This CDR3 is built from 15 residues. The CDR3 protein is CASSLAGRMNTEAFF. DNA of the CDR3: TGTGCCAGCAGCTTAGCCGGACGGATGAACACTGAAGCTTTCTTT.

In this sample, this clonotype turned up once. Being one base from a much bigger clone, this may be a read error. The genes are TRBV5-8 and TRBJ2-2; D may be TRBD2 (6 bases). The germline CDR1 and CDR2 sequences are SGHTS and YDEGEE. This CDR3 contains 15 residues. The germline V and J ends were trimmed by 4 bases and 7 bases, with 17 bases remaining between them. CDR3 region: CASSPGVADIGELFF. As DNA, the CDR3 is TGTGCCAGCAGCCCGGGAGTTGCGGACATCGGGGAGCTGTTTTTT. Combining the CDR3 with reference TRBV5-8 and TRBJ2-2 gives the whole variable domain EAGVTQSPTHLIKTRGQQATLRCSPISGHTSVYWYQQALGLGLQFLLWYDEGEERNRGNFPPRFSGRQFPNYSSELNVNALELEDSALYLCASSPGVADIGELFFGEGSRLTVL.

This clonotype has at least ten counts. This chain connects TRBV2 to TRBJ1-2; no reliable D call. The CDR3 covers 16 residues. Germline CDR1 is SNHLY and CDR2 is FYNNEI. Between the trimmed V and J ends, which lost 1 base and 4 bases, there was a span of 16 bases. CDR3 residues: CASSEDSTPTSYGYTF. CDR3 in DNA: TGTGCCAGCAGTGAAGATTCAACCCCCACATCCTATGGCTACACCTTC.

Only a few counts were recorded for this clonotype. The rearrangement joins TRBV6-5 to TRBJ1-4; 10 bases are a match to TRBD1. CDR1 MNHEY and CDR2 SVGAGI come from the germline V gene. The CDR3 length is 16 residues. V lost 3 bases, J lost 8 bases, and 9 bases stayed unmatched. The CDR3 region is CASSYGLGDRGEKLFF. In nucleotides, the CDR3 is TGTGCCAGCAGTTATGGGTTAGGGGACAGGGGCGAAAAACTGTTTTTT.

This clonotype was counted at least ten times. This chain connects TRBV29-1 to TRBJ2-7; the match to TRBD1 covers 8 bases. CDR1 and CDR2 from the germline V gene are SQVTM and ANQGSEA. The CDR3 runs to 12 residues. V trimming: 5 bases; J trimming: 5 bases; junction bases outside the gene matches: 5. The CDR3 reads CSVPSGGNEQYF. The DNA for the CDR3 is TGCAGCGTTCCCTCAGGGGGCAACGAGCAGTACTTC.

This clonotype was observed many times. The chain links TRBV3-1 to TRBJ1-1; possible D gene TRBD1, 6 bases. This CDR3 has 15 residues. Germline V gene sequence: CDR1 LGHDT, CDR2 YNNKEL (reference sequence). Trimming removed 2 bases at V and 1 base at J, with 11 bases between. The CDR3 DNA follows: TGTGCCAGCAGCCAATGGTTGGGGGCGAACACTGAAGCTTTCTTT. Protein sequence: CASSQWLGANTEAFF.

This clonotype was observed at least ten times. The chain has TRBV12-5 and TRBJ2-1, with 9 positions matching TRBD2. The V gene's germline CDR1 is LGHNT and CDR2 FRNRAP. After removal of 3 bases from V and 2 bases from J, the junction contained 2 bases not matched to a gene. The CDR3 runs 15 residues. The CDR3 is CASGFSGSPYNEQFF. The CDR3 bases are TGTGCTAGTGGTTTTAGCGGGAGCCCCTACAATGAGCAGTTCTTC.